Shown below are 9 T cell receptor beta chains from a single sample sequenced in a study of cytomegalovirus exposure and HLA in healthy donors. The PCR used 60 Vbeta and 13 Jbeta primers. Using immunoSEQ multiplex PCR, the repertoire was profiled, and TCRdb retains in-frame clones only, with some absent. The profile covers around 170,000 clones, with approximately 80% appearing a single time and over 2.5% taken by the ten largest. The sample taken for sequencing was PBMCs. The receptors derive from a woman between 45 and 65 years old in good health and CMV-seropositive.

The chain employs TRBV4-1 and TRBJ2-3; 7 bases are a match to TRBD2. Germline-derived CDR1 and CDR2 are MGHRA and YSYEKL. J gave up 2 bases and V 4 bases, and 12 bases lay outside the gene matches. The CDR3 sequence is 17 residues long. The CDR3 DNA reads as TGCGCCAGCAGCCCCAACCTTCTAGCGGCCCTCACAGATACGCAGTATTTT. Amino acid sequence: CASSPNLLAALTDTQYF.

The genes are TRBV5-1 and TRBJ2-1, with D perhaps matching TRBD2 (7 bases). The CDR3 is 15 amino acids. V shed 3 bases and J shed 5 bases, with 15 bases lying between them. CDR1 is SGHRS and CDR2 is YFSETQ in the germline V gene. In DNA form, the CDR3 reads TGCGCCAGCAGCTCTAGGGGGGGGGCCGACAATGAGCAGTTCTTC. It translates to CASSSRGGADNEQFF.

The V call is TRBV6-1, the J call TRBJ2-3, with a possible D match to TRBD2 (6 bases). This CDR3 comprises 14 residues. The V gene lost 4 bases and the J gene lost 3 bases, with 11 bases spanning the gap. Germline V gene lookup returns CDR1 MNHNS and CDR2 SASEGT. The CDR3 nucleotides read TGTGCCAGCAGTGGTACTAGCCAGACAGATACGCAGTATTTT. Protein product: CASSGTSQTDTQYF.

V is TRBV27 and J is TRBJ2-3; D is ambiguous. Trimming stripped 6 bases from V and 5 bases from J, with 9 bases between. The CDR3 loop spans 12 amino acids. Germline V CDR1 and CDR2: MNHEY, SMNVEV (reference sequence). The DNA for the CDR3 is TGTGCCAGCAGGACAATTAGAGATACGCAGTATTTT. This sequence encodes CASRTIRDTQYF.

The chain links TRBV27 to TRBJ1-3; D may be TRBD1 (5 bases). This CDR3 is built from 16 residues. Germline V CDR1 and CDR2: MNHEY, SMNVEV (reference sequence). Between the trimmed V and J ends, which lost 4 bases and 0 bases, there was a span of 13 bases. The CDR3 DNA is TGTGCCAGCAGTTCGACAGCCAATCGCTCTGGAAACACCATATATTTT. This sequence encodes CASSSTANRSGNTIYF.

The genes are TRBV13 and TRBJ2-7; 7 bases align to TRBD2. CDR1 and CDR2 from the germline V gene are PRHDT and FYEKMQ (reference sequence). The CDR3 covers 15 residues. The J segment lost 6 bases and the V segment lost 4 bases, leaving 12 bases of the junction unmatched. CDR3 DNA sequence: TGTGCCAGCAGCTCCTACGCGGGGGTGTCAAGCGAGCAGTACTTC. The encoded protein is CASSSYAGVSSEQYF.

The chain employs TRBV5-1 and TRBJ2-5, with D uncertain. With the DNA end fitting TRBJ2-7 better, the J assignment may be wrong. The CDR3 runs to 17 residues. Per germline, CDR1 SGHRS and CDR2 YFSETQ. CDR3 coding DNA: TGCGCCAGCAGCTTGGGTAACACGGTTCGGAGCTCCTACGAGCAGTACTTC. This codes for CASSLGNTVRSSYEQYF.

The CDR3 sequence: CASSTGIEAFF. CDR3 nucleotide sequence: TGTGCCAGCAGCACAGGGATTGAAGCTTTCTTT. The chain couples TRBV7-8 to TRBJ1-1, with D tentatively TRBD1 (6 bases). This CDR3 has 11 amino acids. The germline V and J ends were trimmed by 5 bases and 7 bases, with 8 bases remaining between them. CDR1 is SGHVS, CDR2 FQNEAQ, per germline. The full variable domain, with the rest looked up from reference TRBV7-8 and TRBJ1-1, is GAGVSQSPRYKVAKRGQDVALRCDPISGHVSLFWYQQALGQGPEFLTYFQNEAQLDKSGLPSDRFFAERPEGSVSTLKIQRTQQEDSAVYLCASSTGIEAFFGQGTRLTVV.

The V and J genes are TRBV5-1 and TRBJ2-7; D remains unclear. The CDR3 is made up of 14 amino acids. Germline V CDR1 and CDR2: SGHRS, YFSETQ. Deletions cut 0 bases from V and 5 bases from J, with 12 bases between. The CDR3 DNA is TGCGCCAGCAGCTTGGGTAGTAGAACAGACGAGCAGTACTTC. This codes for CASSLGSRTDEQYF.